This T cell receptor (beta chain) was found in a study of T cell responses to AZD1222 COVID-19 vaccine. The overall study: Second doses were pooled across both intervals (about 4 or about 12 weeks).

Produced via immunoSEQ multiplex PCR; TCRdb's table is partial and in-frame only. This sample yields more than 110,000 clones, of which over 75% are seen a single time; around 8.6% belongs to the top ten. As regards this clone: The antigen remains undetermined.

Study results and caveats: The donors showed a predominance of white British ancestry and of females, with possible underestimation of clonal diversity. Spike was spanned by vaccine-associated CD4 TCRs, which were dominant at 160-218 and 743-854.

The CDR3 runs 14 residues. The germline V gene has CDR1 SGDLS and CDR2 YYNGEE. Trimming left V 0 bases short and J 8 bases short, with 12 bases between. The sample was peripheral blood, taken on day 0 of AZD1222 vaccination. V gene TRBV9 combines with J gene TRBJ2-1; D is uncertain. The sequence came from an adult in good health. CDR3 in DNA: TGTGCCAGCAGCGTAGCGGGTGGGGTGGATGAGCAGTTCTTC. Translation: CASSVAGGVDEQFF.